This TCR beta chain originates from a study of blood T cells in healthy people across ages. The wider study: Through template switching, about one barcoded beta molecule was captured per two T cells, as measured in model experiments. Study-level results: Per-million-T-cell TCR beta diversity fell roughly linearly with age.

This clonotype showed up just a few times. Its antigen remains unknown. Investigators took ten milliliters of peripheral blood from every donor. This CDR3 is built from 14 residues. Germline loops: CDR1 MNHEY, CDR2 SMNVEV (reference sequence). V lost 0 bases and J lost 3, with 9 bases in between. Primers used in a second PCR of roughly 7 to 12 cycles were a sample-barcoded 5' primer and a J-beta primer mix. A tag from a template-switch adaptor with 12 random nucleotides marked each cDNA molecule. TCRdb itself ran the 5' RACE reads through MiXCR, one entry per CDR3 protein. The sample records about 1.4 million distinct CDR3 sequences, approximately 60% being singletons.

What was sequenced was blood. The chain recombines TRBV27 with TRBJ2-7; D not certain. The sequence was obtained from a man aged 18 to 30 in good health. The CDR3 region has the DNA TGTGCCAGCAGTTTATCGATAGGATACTACGAGCAGTACTTC. Translation: CASSLSIGYYEQYF.